The source of this T cell receptor beta chain is a study of cytomegalovirus exposure and HLA in healthy donors. J lost 5 bases, V lost 5 bases, and 6 bases had no gene match. The CDR3 runs 14 residues. Germline CDR1 is MDHEN and CDR2 is SYDVKM. PCR amplification relied on 60 Vbeta primers (plus 13 Jbeta primers). The authors' processing: A later analysis tallied about 80 million unique TCR beta chains, around 11 million of them shared. Measured with immunoSEQ multiplex PCR; TCRdb has only the in-frame clones, and not every one. D and trimming come from the DNA, and the V and J calls and clone size come from that table. The sample has around 150,000 clones; about 80% are singletons.

This clonotype originated in a man in his thirties or forties in good health and CMV-seronegative. The J gene is TRBJ2-3, the V gene TRBV28; 8 nucleotides align to TRBD1. Sequencing used PBMCs. CDR3 in DNA: TGTGCCAGCAGTCCGACAGGGGCCCAAGATACGCAGTATTTT. Translated, it gives CASSPTGAQDTQYF.